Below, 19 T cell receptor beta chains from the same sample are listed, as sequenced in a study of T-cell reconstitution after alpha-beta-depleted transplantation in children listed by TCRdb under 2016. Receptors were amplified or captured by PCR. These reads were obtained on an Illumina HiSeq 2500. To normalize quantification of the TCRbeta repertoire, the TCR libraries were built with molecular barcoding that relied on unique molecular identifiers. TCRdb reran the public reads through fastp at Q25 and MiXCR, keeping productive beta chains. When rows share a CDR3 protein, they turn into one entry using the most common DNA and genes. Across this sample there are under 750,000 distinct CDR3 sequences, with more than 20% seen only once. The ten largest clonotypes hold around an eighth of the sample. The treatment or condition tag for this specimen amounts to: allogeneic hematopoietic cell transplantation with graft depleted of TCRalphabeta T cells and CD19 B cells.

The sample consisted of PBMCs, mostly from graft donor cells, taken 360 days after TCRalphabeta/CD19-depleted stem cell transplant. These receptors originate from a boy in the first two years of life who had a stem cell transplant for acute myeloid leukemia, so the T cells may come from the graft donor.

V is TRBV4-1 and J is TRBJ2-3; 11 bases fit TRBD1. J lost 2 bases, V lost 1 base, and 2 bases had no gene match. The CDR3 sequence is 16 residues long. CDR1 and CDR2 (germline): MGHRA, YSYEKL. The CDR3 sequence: CASSQGDRGVTDTQYF. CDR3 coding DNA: TGCGCCAGCAGCCAAGGGGACAGGGGGGTCACAGATACGCAGTATTTT.

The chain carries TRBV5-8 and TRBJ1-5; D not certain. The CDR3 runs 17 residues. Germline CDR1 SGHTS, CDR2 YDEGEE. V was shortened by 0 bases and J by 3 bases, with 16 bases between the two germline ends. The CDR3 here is CASSLARRLEVNQPQHF. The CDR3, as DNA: TGTGCCAGCAGCTTGGCTCGGCGGTTGGAGGTCAATCAGCCCCAGCATTTT. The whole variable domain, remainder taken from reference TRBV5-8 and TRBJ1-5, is EAGVTQSPTHLIKTRGQQATLRCSPISGHTSVYWYQQALGLGLQFLLWYDEGEERNRGNFPPRFSGRQFPNYSSELNVNALELEDSALYLCASSLARRLEVNQPQHFGDGTRLSIL.

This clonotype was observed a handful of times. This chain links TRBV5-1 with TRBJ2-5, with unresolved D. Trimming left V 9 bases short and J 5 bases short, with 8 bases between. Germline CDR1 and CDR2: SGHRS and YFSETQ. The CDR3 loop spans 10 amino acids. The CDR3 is CANDPETQYF. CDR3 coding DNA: TGCGCCAACGACCCGGAGACCCAGTACTTC.

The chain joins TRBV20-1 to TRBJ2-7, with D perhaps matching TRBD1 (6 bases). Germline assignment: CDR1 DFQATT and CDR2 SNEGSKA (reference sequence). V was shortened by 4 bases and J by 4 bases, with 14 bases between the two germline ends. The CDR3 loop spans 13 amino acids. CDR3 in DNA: TGCAGTGCTAACAAGGGGGTTTCATACGAGCAGTACTTC. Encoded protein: CSANKGVSYEQYF.

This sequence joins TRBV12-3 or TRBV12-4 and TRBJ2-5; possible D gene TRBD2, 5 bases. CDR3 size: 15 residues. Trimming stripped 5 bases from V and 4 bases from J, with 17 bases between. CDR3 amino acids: CASSLRGFRGETQYF. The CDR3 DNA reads TGTGCCAGCAGTCTTCGAGGGTTTCGGGGAGAGACCCAGTACTTC.

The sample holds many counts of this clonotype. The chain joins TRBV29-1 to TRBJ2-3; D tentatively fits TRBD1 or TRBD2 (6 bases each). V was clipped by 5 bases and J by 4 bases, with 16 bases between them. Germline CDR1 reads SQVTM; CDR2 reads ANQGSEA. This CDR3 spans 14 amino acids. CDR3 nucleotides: TGCAGCGTTCGAGGGGGGCGCGGCGCAGATACGCAGTATTTT. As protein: CSVRGGRGADTQYF.

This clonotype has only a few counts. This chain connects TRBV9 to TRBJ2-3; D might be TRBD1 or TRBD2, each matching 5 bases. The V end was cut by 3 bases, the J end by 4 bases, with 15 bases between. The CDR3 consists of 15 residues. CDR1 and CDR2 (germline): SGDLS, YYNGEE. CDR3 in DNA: TGTGCCAGCAGCGAATCGGGACCACTTGCAGATACGCAGTATTTT. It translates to CASSESGPLADTQYF.

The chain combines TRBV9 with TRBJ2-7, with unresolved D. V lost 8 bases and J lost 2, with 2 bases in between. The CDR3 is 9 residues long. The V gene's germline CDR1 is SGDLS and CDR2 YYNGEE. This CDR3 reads CARAYEQYF. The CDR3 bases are TGTGCCAGAGCCTACGAGCAGTACTTC.

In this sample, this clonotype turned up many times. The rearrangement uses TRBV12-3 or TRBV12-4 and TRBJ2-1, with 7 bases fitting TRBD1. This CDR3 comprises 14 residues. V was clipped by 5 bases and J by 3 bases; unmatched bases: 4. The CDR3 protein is CASSPRQGYNEQFF. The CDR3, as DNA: TGTGCCAGCAGTCCGCGACAGGGCTACAATGAGCAGTTCTTC.

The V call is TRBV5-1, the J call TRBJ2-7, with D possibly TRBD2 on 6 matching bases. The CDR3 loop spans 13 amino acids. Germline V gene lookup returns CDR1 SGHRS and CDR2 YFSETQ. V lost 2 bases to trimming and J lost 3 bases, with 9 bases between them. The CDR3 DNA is TGCGCCAGCAGCTTTGGGGGGTTCTACGAGCAGTACGTC. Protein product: CASSFGGFYEQYV.

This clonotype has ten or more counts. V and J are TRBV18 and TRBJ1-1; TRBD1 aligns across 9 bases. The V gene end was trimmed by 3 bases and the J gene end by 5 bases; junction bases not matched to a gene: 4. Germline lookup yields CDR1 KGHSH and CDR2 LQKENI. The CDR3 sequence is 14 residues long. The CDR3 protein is CASSPTGGKTEAFF. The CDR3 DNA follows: TGTGCCAGCTCACCGACAGGGGGGAAAACTGAAGCTTTCTTT.

The CDR3 here is CASRKDRSSTDTQYF. The CDR3 bases are TGTGCCAGCAGAAAAGACAGGTCTAGCACAGATACGCAGTATTTT. This chain links TRBV12-3 or TRBV12-4 with TRBJ2-3; TRBD1 might be the D (6 bases). V lost 6 bases, J lost 0 bases, and 13 bases lay in between. The length of the CDR3 is 15 residues.

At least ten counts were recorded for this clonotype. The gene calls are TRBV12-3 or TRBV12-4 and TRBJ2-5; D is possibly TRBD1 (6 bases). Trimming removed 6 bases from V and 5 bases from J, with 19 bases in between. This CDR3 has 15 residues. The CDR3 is CASRPGTPPSETQYF. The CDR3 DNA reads TGTGCCAGCAGACCCGGGACACCCCCGAGTGAGACCCAGTACTTC.

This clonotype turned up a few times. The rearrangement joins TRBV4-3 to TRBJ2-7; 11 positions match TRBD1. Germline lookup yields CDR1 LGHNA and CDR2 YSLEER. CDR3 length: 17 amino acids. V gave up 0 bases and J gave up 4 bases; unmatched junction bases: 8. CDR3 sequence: CASSQDWTGGPFYEQYF. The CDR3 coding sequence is TGCGCCAGCAGCCAAGATTGGACAGGGGGCCCTTTTTACGAGCAGTACTTC.

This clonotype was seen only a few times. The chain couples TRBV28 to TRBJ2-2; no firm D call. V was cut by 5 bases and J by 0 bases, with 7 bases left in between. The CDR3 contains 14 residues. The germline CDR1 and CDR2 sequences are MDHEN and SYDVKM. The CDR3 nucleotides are TGTGCCAGCAGTCCTGTCACGAACACCGGGGAGCTGTTTTTT. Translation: CASSPVTNTGELFF.

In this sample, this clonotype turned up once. CDR3 coding DNA: TGCAGTGCTAGTGACGGGGGGGCTAATGGCTACACCTTC. Residues: CSASDGGANGYTF. The chain employs TRBV20-1 and TRBJ1-2, with D perhaps TRBD1 (6 bases). There are 13 residues in the CDR3. The germline gives CDR1 DFQATT, CDR2 SNEGSKA (reference sequence). V gave up 3 bases and J gave up 6 bases, with 14 bases separating them.

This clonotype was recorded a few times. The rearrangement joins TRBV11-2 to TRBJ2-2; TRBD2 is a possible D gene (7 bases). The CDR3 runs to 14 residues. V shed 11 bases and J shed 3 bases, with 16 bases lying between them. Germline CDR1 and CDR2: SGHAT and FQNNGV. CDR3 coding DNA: TGTGCCGCGGGAGAGGGGGTGGACACCGGGGAGCTGTTTTTT. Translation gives CAAGEGVDTGELFF.

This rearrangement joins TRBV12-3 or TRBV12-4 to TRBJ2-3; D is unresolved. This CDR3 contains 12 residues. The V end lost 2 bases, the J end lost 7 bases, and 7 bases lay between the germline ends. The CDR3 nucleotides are TGTGCCAGCAGTTTATCTACCCATACGCAGTATTTT. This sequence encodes CASSLSTHTQYF.

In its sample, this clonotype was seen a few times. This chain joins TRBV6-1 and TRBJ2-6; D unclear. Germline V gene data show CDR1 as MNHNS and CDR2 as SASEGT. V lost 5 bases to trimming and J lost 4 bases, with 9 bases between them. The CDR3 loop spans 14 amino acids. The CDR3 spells CASSRQSGANVLTF. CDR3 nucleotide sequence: TGTGCCAGCAGTCGTCAGTCGGGGGCCAACGTCCTGACTTTC.